This TCR beta chain appears in the sequencing data of a study of vaccination and CD4 T cells after COVID-19. Treatment indicated: approximately nine-day PBMC culture with coronavirus spike peptide pools or control peptides (ViraFEST assay). The culture of 2 million or so PBMCs per well included approximately 10 IU/ml IL-2 and approximately 9.2 ug/ml peptide pools. Half the growth medium was swapped for new IL-2 medium on days 3 and 7. An Oncomine TCR Beta short-read assay was used to sequence the DNA from cultured CD4+ T cells. From CD4+ T cells that had been cultured, genomic DNA was extracted. From the PCR reads, TCRdb called clonotypes with MiXCR, one entry per CDR3 protein. Here the sample spans just under 20,000 distinct CDR3 sequences, 44% being singletons. Remarks on this clonotype: Its antigen is undetermined.

CDR1 and CDR2 (germline): MNHEY, SVGAGI. The V end lost 2 bases, the J end lost 2 bases, and 12 bases lay between the germline ends. The CDR3 length is 15 residues. This sequence was found in a human donor who had recovered from COVID-19. J is TRBJ1-2 and V is TRBV6-5, with no clear D. The source material was CD4+ T cells from blood, cultured in vitro, sampled before SARS-CoV-2 vaccination. The CDR3 spells CASSYRGASNYGYTF. The CDR3 nucleotides are TGTGCCAGCAGTTACCGGGGTGCCAGCAACTATGGCTACACCTTC.